Sequencing of this T cell receptor beta chain was carried out in a study of human T cells and chemical hapten exposure. Background on the study: Sensitizing treatment utilized 2% DPC over a roughly 2 cm by roughly 2 cm portion of upper inner arm skin.

There are a few counts of this clonotype. The library labeled individual cDNA molecules by adding unique molecular identifiers to them. TCRdb ran MiXCR on the RACE reads and lists one entry per CDR3 protein. The sample consists of some 200,000 distinct CDR3 sequences, 25% to 35% of them appearing once. Time point meaning: pre-sensitization, week 0. Treatment: therapeutic diphenylcyclopropenone sensitization with weekly scalp DPC. In every case, blood was obtained before the patch test was applied. Germline lookup yields CDR1 MNHEY and CDR2 SVGEGT. The CDR3 is 16 residues long. The V and J ends lost 2 bases and 0 bases respectively, with 14 bases between them.

This sequence originates from a woman in her twenties or thirties with alopecia areata. Some clones in this sample may be carry-over from other donors' samples. The chain uses TRBV6-2 or TRBV6-3 and TRBJ2-7; tentative D call: TRBD2 (5 bases). This sample comprised whole blood, obtained in connection with sensitization to the hapten diphenylcyclopropenone (DPC). In DNA form, the CDR3 reads TGTGCCAGCAGTTACCACCCTGCGGGCTCCTCCTACGAGCAGTACTTC. This translates into CASSYHPAGSSYEQYF.